Only a few counts were recorded for the clone carrying this T cell receptor beta chain. What it binds is unknown. This record belongs to a study of beta chain features in type 1 diabetes. Study observations and caveats: Whether HLA type influences TCRB rearrangement remained unresolved here. Within each of all four CD4+ subsets, Type 1 diabetes patients had TCRB CDR3s that were moderately but significantly shorter.

Germline V lookup: CDR1 LGHNT, CDR2 FRNRAP. The CDR3 covers 14 residues. Trimming removed 3 bases at V and 2 bases at J, with 8 bases between. Of the isolated RNA, all was reverse transcribed, and so the sequenced material was expressed TCRB transcripts. The repertoire was sequenced with immunoSEQ multiplex PCR; TCRdb's copy has only in-frame clones and lacks some. The data hold around 250,000 clones, with approximately 13% observed a single time. The chain recombines TRBV12-5 with TRBJ1-3, with D maybe TRBD1 (5 bases). The sample taken for sequencing was naive CD4+ T cells from blood. This TCR came from a man aged 30 to 45 with type 1 diabetes. CDR3 amino acids: CASGLPGAGNTIYF. Here the CDR3 DNA reads TGTGCTAGTGGTTTACCGGGGGCTGGAAACACCATATATTTT.